The rows below give T cell receptor beta chains drawn from one sample of a study of T cells after yellow fever vaccination. TCRdb itself ran the 5' RACE reads through MiXCR, one entry per CDR3 protein. The sample has hundreds of thousands of distinct CDR3 sequences; around an eighth are singletons. The starting material was PBMCs, obtained on the day of the yellow fever booster vaccination. The receptors were gathered from a man aged 25-40 years who received the YFV17D yellow fever vaccine. The CDR3 runs from the conserved cysteine through the conserved F or W. The D gene is left open where the match is weak. Clone size is not always given. Where it is, it says once, few, many or a class for expanded clones.

clone size,J gene,D gene,V gene,CDR3 DNA,CDR3 protein
few,TRBJ2-3,NA,TRBV29-1,TGCAGCGTTGTCTCGGGGGATGATACGCAGTATTTT,CSVVSGDDTQYF
NA,TRBJ2-1,TRBD2,TRBV2,TGTGCCAGCAGTGGCGGGGAGGGCCTCTACAATGAGCAGTTCTTC,CASSGGEGLYNEQFF
few,TRBJ2-7,TRBD1,TRBV24-1,TGTGCCACCAGTGACCCCGACAGGGCCTACGAGCAGTACTTC,CATSDPDRAYEQYF
NA,TRBJ2-3,TRBD2,TRBV10-3,TGTGCCATCGGCTCTAGCGGGAGGGGGACAGATACGCAGTATTTT,CAIGSSGRGTDTQYF
NA,TRBJ1-5,NA,TRBV20-1,TGCAGTGCTAGTAGACAGTCCTATAGCAATCAGCCCCAGCATTTT,CSASRQSYSNQPQHF
NA,TRBJ1-4,NA,TRBV27,TGTGCCAGCAGTTTTAGGAGGGACCGAAGTCAACTGTTTTTT,CASSFRRDRSQLFF
few,TRBJ2-1,TRBD2,TRBV6-1,TGTGCCAGCAGCCTTACCGTGGGACTAGCGGGTGAGCAGTTCTTC,CASSLTVGLAGEQFF
few,TRBJ2-1,TRBD2,TRBV27,TGTGCCAGCAGTTTATTACTAGCGGGTCACAATGAGCAGTTCTTC,CASSLLLAGHNEQFF
NA,TRBJ2-1,TRBD2,TRBV5-4,TGTGCCAGCAGCTTCTCAGCGGGAGATGTAGATGAGCAGTTCTTC,CASSFSAGDVDEQFF
few,TRBJ2-5,TRBD1,TRBV5-4,TGTGCCAGCAGCGAGATGACAGGGGGCGCCGGGGCTACCCAGTACTTC,CASSEMTGGAGATQYF
few,TRBJ2-2,NA,TRBV30,TGTGCCTGGAGTGTACGAAGTGGGTGGGCCGGGGAGCTGTTTTTT,CAWSVRSGWAGELFF
NA,TRBJ2-1,TRBD2,TRBV20-1,TGCAGTGGGTGGACTAGCGGGAGGCTAGGCGAGCAGTTCTTC,CSGWTSGRLGEQFF
few,TRBJ2-3,NA,TRBV7-2,TGTGCCAGCAGCTTCCGGACCCCTAGCACAGATACGCAGTATTTT,CASSFRTPSTDTQYF
many,TRBJ2-3,TRBD2,TRBV15,TGTGCCACCAGCAGACCCCTAGCGGGAACAGATACGCAGTATTTT,CATSRPLAGTDTQYF
many,TRBJ2-5,NA,TRBV5-1,TGCGCCAGCAGCTTTCTCGGTGGGAAAGAGACCCAGTACTTC,CASSFLGGKETQYF
many,TRBJ2-3,NA,TRBV20-1,TGCAGTGCTCCCCTAGCAAGCGGGAGCACAGATACGCAGTATTTT,CSAPLASGSTDTQYF
few,TRBJ1-2,NA,TRBV18,TGTGCCAGCCAAGGTCAGGAGGGCGATGGCTACACCTTC,CASQGQEGDGYTF
NA,TRBJ2-7,TRBD2,TRBV20-1,TGCAGTGCTTCCGACTGGCTAGCGGGAAGCTACGAGCAGTACTTC,CSASDWLAGSYEQYF
NA,TRBJ2-7,TRBD2,TRBV7-2,TGTGCCAGCAGTTCCTCTAGCGGGAGGTTTAAGCAGTACTTC,CASSSSSGRFKQYF
NA,TRBJ2-3,NA,TRBV10-3,TGTGCCATCAGTGAGGTGACTAACACAGATACGCAGTATTTT,CAISEVTNTDTQYF
NA,TRBJ2-1,NA,TRBV5-1,TGCGCCAGCAGCCGGGACTCATCTTATTCGGAGCAGTTCTTC,CASSRDSSYSEQFF
few,TRBJ2-1,NA,TRBV7-9,TGTGCCAGCAGTTCAGTAAGCTCCTACAATGAGCAGTTCTTC,CASSSVSSYNEQFF
NA,TRBJ2-1,NA,TRBV11-2,TGTGCCAGCAGCCCTCCAAGGGGAATCAATAATGAGCAGTTCTTC,CASSPPRGINNEQFF
many,TRBJ2-6,NA,TRBV12-3/TRBV12-4,TGTGCCAGCAGGTCTGGGGCCAACGTCCTGACTTTC,CASRSGANVLTF
NA,TRBJ2-1,TRBD2,TRBV7-2,TGTGCCAGCAGTCGAGAGTCGGGGACTAGCGGGTCCGGCCCCCAGTTCTTC,CASSRESGTSGSGPQFF
few,TRBJ1-1,NA,TRBV20-1,TGCAGTGCTAGAGAGGAGGCCCTGAACACTGAAGCTTTCTTT,CSAREEALNTEAFF
many,TRBJ1-5,NA,TRBV7-8,TGTGCCAGCAGCTTACAGGGCCATCAGCCCCAGCATTTT,CASSLQGHQPQHF
NA,TRBJ1-2,TRBD1,TRBV20-1,TGCAGTGCCGCCGGGACAGGGGGGCAGTACACCTTC,CSAAGTGGQYTF
NA,TRBJ1-2,NA,TRBV20-1,TGCAGTGCTAATGCTTGGGGGAGAGGCTCTGGCTACACCTTC,CSANAWGRGSGYTF